One sample yielded the 15 T cell receptor beta chains listed below, sequenced in a study of blood T cell repertoires in COVID-19. Here immunoSEQ multiplex PCR was the method, and the copy in TCRdb shows in-frame clones only, minus some. In the table there are more than 300,000 clones, more than 70% of which are singletons. Sequencing used PBMCs or T cells enriched from blood (not recorded which). The receptors come from a man between 35 and 55 years old in a cohort exposed to, infected with or recovered from COVID-19 (not recorded which).

CDR3 amino acids: CSVRSLSTGELFF. The CDR3 nucleotides read TGCAGCGTTCGGTCTCTCTCCACCGGGGAGCTGTTTTTT. J is TRBJ2-2 and V is TRBV29-1; D gene ambiguous. Trimming removed 5 bases from V and 4 bases from J, with 11 bases in between. CDR3 length: 13 amino acids. Germline CDR1 SQVTM, CDR2 ANQGSEA.

V and J are TRBV11-2 and TRBJ2-4, with TRBD1 identical over 7 bases. The length of the CDR3 is 13 residues. V trimming: 3 bases; J trimming: 6 bases; junction bases outside the gene matches: 2. Germline V gene sequence: CDR1 SGHAT, CDR2 FQNNGV. Here the CDR3 reads CASSFPGGNIQYF. The CDR3 coding sequence is TGTGCCAGCAGCTTTCCAGGGGGAAACATTCAGTACTTC.

The chain links TRBV10-1 to TRBJ2-7; 11 bases match TRBD1. Per germline, CDR1 WNHNN and CDR2 SYGVQD (reference sequence). This CDR3 spans 14 amino acids. Trimming took 4 bases from V and 6 from J; bases not matched to a gene: 5. CDR3: CASSGGQGGLEQYF. CDR3 sequence (DNA): TGCGCCAGCAGTGGGGGACAGGGGGGCCTCGAGCAGTACTTC.

The J gene is TRBJ2-4, the V gene TRBV2; the match to TRBD2 covers 11 bases. The CDR3 is made up of 15 amino acids. V was clipped by 8 bases and J by 4 bases; unmatched bases: 7. From germline, CDR1 is SNHLY and CDR2 FYNNEI. CDR3 loop: CASQGLAEDKNIQYF. The CDR3 coding sequence is TGTGCCAGCCAGGGACTAGCGGAAGATAAAAACATTCAGTACTTC.

This clone has just one count. V is TRBV28 and J is TRBJ1-2; D is undetermined. CDR1 and CDR2 from the germline V gene are MDHEN and SYDVKM. This CDR3 is 12 amino acids long. V was trimmed by 7 bases and J by 6 bases, leaving 12 bases between them. The CDR3 nucleotides are TGTGCCAGCAACCCAACTGCGGATGGCTACACCTTC. It translates to CASNPTADGYTF.

The chain links TRBV19 to TRBJ2-6; D gene uncertain. Trimming took 3 bases from V and 0 from J, leaving 15 bases between them. Germline CDR1 is LNHDA and CDR2 is SQIVND (reference sequence). The CDR3 covers 18 residues. CDR3 in amino acids: CASSIRGSFSSGANVLTF. As DNA, the CDR3 is TGTGCCAGTAGTATTCGAGGCAGTTTTAGCTCTGGGGCCAACGTCCTGACTTTC.

This rearrangement joins TRBV27 to TRBJ1-3; TRBD1 aligns across 7 bases. The CDR3 contains 15 residues. After removal of 4 bases from V and 2 bases from J, the junction contained 5 bases not matched to a gene. Per germline, CDR1 MNHEY and CDR2 SMNVEV (reference sequence). CDR3 sequence (DNA): TGTGCCAGCAGTTCCCTAGGGACAGCTGGAAACACCATATATTTT. Protein: CASSSLGTAGNTIYF.

This chain connects TRBV11-3 to TRBJ2-1, with D possibly being TRBD1 (6 bases). The V and J ends lost 4 bases and 6 bases respectively, with 13 bases between them. This CDR3 is built from 14 residues. Germline values: CDR1 SGHNT, CDR2 YENEEA. CDR3 amino acids: CASSSYRESNEQFF. The CDR3 bases are TGTGCCAGCAGCTCTTACAGGGAGTCCAATGAGCAGTTCTTC.

The chain recombines TRBV27 with TRBJ2-7; 8 bases are shared with TRBD2. The trim removed 2 bases at V and 1 base at J, leaving 4 bases unmatched. Looked up from germline, CDR1 is MNHEY and CDR2 is SMNVEV (reference sequence). This CDR3 contains 15 residues. CDR3 DNA sequence: TGTGCCAGCAGTTTAGAGACGGGGGGGTCCTACGAGCAGTACTTC. Translation: CASSLETGGSYEQYF.

CDR3: CASSQGGTSGRALIGELFF. DNA of the CDR3: TGCGCCAGCAGCCAAGGGGGGACTAGCGGGAGGGCCCTTATCGGGGAGCTGTTTTTT. V gene TRBV4-1 combines with J gene TRBJ2-2; 16 bases line up with TRBD2. This CDR3 contains 19 residues. CDR1 and CDR2 from the germline V gene are MGHRA and YSYEKL. With V trimmed by 1 base and J by 7 bases, 9 bases remained unmatched.

The rearrangement uses TRBV30 and TRBJ2-3; 10 bases are a match to TRBD2. Germline trimming cut 1 base from V and 0 bases from J; bases unmatched to any gene: 4. Germline values: CDR1 GTSNPN, CDR2 SVGIG (reference sequence). The CDR3 has 16 amino acids. As DNA, the CDR3 is TGTGCCTGGAGTGGACTAGCGGGTCCTAGCACAGATACGCAGTATTTT. Translating it yields CAWSGLAGPSTDTQYF. Drawing the rest from reference TRBV30 and TRBJ2-3, the complete variable domain is SQTIHQWPATLVQPVGSPLSLECTVEGTSNPNLYWYRQAAGRGLQLLFYSVGIGQISSEVPQNLSASRPQDRQFILSSKKLLLSDSGFYLCAWSGLAGPSTDTQYFGPGTRLTVL.

A remark on this clone: The same CDR3 is also encoded by other DNA sequences in this sample. The rearrangement uses TRBV27 and TRBJ2-1, with 8 bases that match TRBD2. This CDR3 region has 15 residues. Germline CDR1 and CDR2: MNHEY and SMNVEV (reference sequence). The ends lost 2 bases at V and 2 bases at J; junction bases unmatched: 2. The CDR3 coding sequence is TGTGCCAGCAGTTTAAGCGGGAGAGCCTACAATGAGCAGTTCTTC. Its protein product is CASSLSGRAYNEQFF.

The genes are TRBV6-5 and TRBJ2-3, with a tentative D call TRBD2 (5 bases). There are 15 residues in the CDR3. Germline V gene sequence: CDR1 MNHEY, CDR2 SVGAGI. Trimming pared 7 bases from V and 3 bases from J, leaving 17 bases between. The CDR3 loop reads CASTRGNSGTDTQYF. CDR3 bases: TGTGCCAGCACCCGAGGTAACAGCGGAACAGATACGCAGTATTTT.

This clone has a single count. The chain uses TRBV27 and TRBJ2-1, with a weak D call TRBD1 (6 bases). Germline CDR1 MNHEY, CDR2 SMNVEV (reference sequence). V lost 4 bases, J lost 1 base, and 17 bases lay in between. This CDR3 spans 17 amino acids. Written as DNA, the CDR3 is TGTGCCAGCAGTTCAATATCGACAGGTTATTCCTACAATGAGCAGTTCTTC. Its translation is CASSSISTGYSYNEQFF.

V gene TRBV19 combines with J gene TRBJ1-4, with a weak D call TRBD1 (5 bases). The V end lost 4 bases, the J end lost 5 bases, and 20 bases lay between the germline ends. This CDR3 is 17 amino acids long. Per the germline V gene, CDR1 is LNHDA and CDR2 is SQIVND (reference sequence). CDR3 region: CASSSRRRGTDNEKLFF. CDR3 in DNA: TGTGCCAGTAGTAGCCGGCGGCGGGGGACGGACAATGAAAAACTGTTTTTT.